This is a list of T cell receptor beta chains from one sample in a study of identical twins. TCRdb used MiXCR to reprocess the 5' RACE reads, holding one entry per CDR3 protein. The sample contains nearly 900,000 distinct CDR3 sequences, around 12% of which appear only once. The same data also went into a second study, on yellow fever vaccine responses in identical twins.

Sequenced material: PBMCs. The source is a woman younger than 35 in good health. Both conserved end residues are part of each CDR3. A D gene is named only where the DNA matches it firmly. Not all rows give a size; the values are once, few, many and, for expanded clones, a class.

V,J,size,D,DNA,CDR3
TRBV6-5,TRBJ1-1,few,-,TGTGCCAGCAGTTACTCGGGAGGGTTTAACACTGAAGCTTTCTTT,CASSYSGGFNTEAFF
TRBV5-1,TRBJ2-1,few,TRBD2,TGCGCCAGCAGCTTGACTAGCGGGATCTCCTACAATGAGCAGTTCTTC,CASSLTSGISYNEQFF
TRBV6-5,TRBJ1-1,-,TRBD1,TGTGCCAGCAGTTACCTCGGACAGGAGAACACTGAAGCTTTCTTT,CASSYLGQENTEAFF
TRBV6-1,TRBJ2-1,few,TRBD2,TGTGCCAGCAGACCGACGACTAGCGGGAGAAATGAGCAGTTCTTC,CASRPTTSGRNEQFF
TRBV12-3/TRBV12-4,TRBJ1-1,-,-,TGTGCCAGCAGTTTTAGCAGGCGGGGTGAAGCTTTCTTT,CASSFSRRGEAFF
TRBV27,TRBJ2-5,-,-,TGTGCCAGCAGTCCGTGGCCCCAGGACAGAGAGCAAGGGACCCAGTACTTC,CASSPWPQDREQGTQYF
TRBV11-2,TRBJ2-2,-,TRBD2,TGTGCCAGCAGCGGGGCTCGGGGACTAGCGGTCGGGGAGCTGTTTTTT,CASSGARGLAVGELFF
TRBV20-1,TRBJ2-1,few,TRBD2,TGCAGTGCTAGAGACGGGACTAGCGGGGACAATGAGCAGTTCTTC,CSARDGTSGDNEQFF
TRBV19,TRBJ2-7,-,TRBD2,TGTGCCAGTAGGTCCGGGGGAGCGGGAGACGAGCAGTACTTC,CASRSGGAGDEQYF
TRBV9,TRBJ2-1,few,TRBD2,TGTGCCAGCAGCGTAGCAGCGGGGGAATACAATGAGCAGTTCTTC,CASSVAAGEYNEQFF
TRBV29-1,TRBJ1-1,-,-,TGCAGCGTTGGCCAGCCGGGACGTGTTCGCACTGAAGCTTTCTTT,CSVGQPGRVRTEAFF
TRBV12-3/TRBV12-4,TRBJ1-3,few,-,TGTGCCAGCAGTTTACGAGGACTAGTCTCTGGAAACACCATATATTTT,CASSLRGLVSGNTIYF
TRBV5-1,TRBJ2-1,-,-,TGCGCCAGCAAAGAGGGGGACCCCTACAATGAGCAGTTCTTC,CASKEGDPYNEQFF
TRBV5-5,TRBJ1-5,-,TRBD1,TGTGCCAGCAGCTCACAGGGGGCATCGGGCAATCAGCCCCAGCATTTT,CASSSQGASGNQPQHF
TRBV28,TRBJ2-5,few,-,TGTGCCAGCAGTGCCGGTTGGGGGCGAGAGACCCAGTACTTC,CASSAGWGRETQYF
TRBV5-6,TRBJ2-3,-,-,TGTGCCAGCAGCTTTTCGGGGTGGGATACGCAGTATTTT,CASSFSGWDTQYF
TRBV7-9,TRBJ1-2,-,TRBD1,TGTGCCAGCAGCTCACTCCAGGGGGCTGGCTACACCTTC,CASSSLQGAGYTF
TRBV29-1,TRBJ1-2,few,TRBD1,TGCAGCGTTGGGGACAGGGCTCAAATCTCTGGCTACACCTTC,CSVGDRAQISGYTF
TRBV18,TRBJ2-1,few,-,TGTGCCAGCTCACCACGTCTTGGCAGCTACAATGAGCAGTTCTTC,CASSPRLGSYNEQFF
TRBV24-1,TRBJ2-2,many,TRBD1,TGTGCCACCAGTGATCCCCGGACAGGGAACACCGGGGAGCTGTTTTTT,CATSDPRTGNTGELFF
TRBV28,TRBJ2-1,-,TRBD2,TGTGCCAGCAGGACCGTCCGGCTGGTCAGGGGACTAGCGGACAATGAGCAGTTCTTC,CASRTVRLVRGLADNEQFF
TRBV5-1,TRBJ2-3,-,-,TGCGCCAGCAGGGCCGGGGAGCTGAGGAGAGATACGCAGTATTTT,CASRAGELRRDTQYF
TRBV4-1,TRBJ2-1,few,-,TGCGCCAGCAGCCAAGGTGCCAGCATGGGATTCAATGAGCAGTTCTTC,CASSQGASMGFNEQFF
TRBV10-3,TRBJ2-3,-,TRBD2,TGTGCCATCCAGGGACTAGCGGGGCGCCCAGATACGCAGTATTTT,CAIQGLAGRPDTQYF
TRBV2,TRBJ2-1,-,-,TGTGCCAGCAGACCCGGGCCCTTTGATGAGCAGTTCTTC,CASRPGPFDEQFF
TRBV11-1,TRBJ2-5,-,-,TGTGCCAGCAGCTTAGGGCCTGATTGGGGACTGGGGCAAGAGACCCAGTACTTC,CASSLGPDWGLGQETQYF
TRBV28,TRBJ1-4,-,TRBD1,TGTGCCAGCAGTTTCCTACAGGGGGCTTATAATGAAAAACTGTTTTTT,CASSFLQGAYNEKLFF
TRBV28,TRBJ2-3,few,TRBD2,TGTGCCAGCAGTTGGTCTACTAGCGGCACAGATACGCAGTATTTT,CASSWSTSGTDTQYF
TRBV9,TRBJ2-2,few,TRBD2,TGTGCCAGCAGCCCACGGGGACTAGCGGGGGCCTATACCGGGGAGCTGTTTTTT,CASSPRGLAGAYTGELFF
TRBV9,TRBJ1-4,-,-,TGTGCCAGCAGCCCCCGGGCGGGGTCAACTAATGAAAAACTGTTTTTT,CASSPRAGSTNEKLFF
TRBV20-1,TRBJ2-2,-,-,TGCAGTGCTAGGGGGGACACCGGGGAGCTGTTTTTT,CSARGDTGELFF
TRBV12-3/TRBV12-4,TRBJ1-1,many,TRBD1,TGTGCCAGCAGATACTACAGGGGGCTGGGGAACACTGAAGCTTTCTTT,CASRYYRGLGNTEAFF
TRBV4-1,TRBJ2-2,few,-,TGCGCCAGCAGCCAAACCCCCTCCTTTAGCGGGAACACCGGGGAGCTGTTTTTT,CASSQTPSFSGNTGELFF
TRBV20-1,TRBJ2-5,-,-,TGCAGTGCTAGACATTCTAAGGCCCGAAACCAAGAGACCCAGTACTTC,CSARHSKARNQETQYF
TRBV12-3/TRBV12-4,TRBJ1-5,many,-,TGTGCCAGCAGTTCCCTCACGGGGGGACAGCCCCAGCATTTT,CASSSLTGGQPQHF
TRBV11-2,TRBJ2-1,-,TRBD2,TGTGCCAGCAGCTCCCGGACTAGCGGGAGTGGGTATGAGCAGTTCTTC,CASSSRTSGSGYEQFF
TRBV6-5,TRBJ1-1,few,-,TGTGCCAGCAGTTCCGTCGGGGTTTCGGCTGAAGCTTTCTTT,CASSSVGVSAEAFF
TRBV12-3/TRBV12-4,TRBJ2-6,many,TRBD2,TGTGCCAGCAGTTTCGTAGCGGGAGCATCTGGGGCCAACGTCCTGACTTTC,CASSFVAGASGANVLTF
TRBV21-1,TRBJ2-5,-,-,TGTGCCAGCAGCAAAGAATCGAGACTAGCGGGGGGGAAAGAGACCCAGTACTTC,CASSKESRLAGGKETQYF
TRBV18,TRBJ1-5,-,-,TGTGCCAGCTCACCGCCCCATAGCAATCAGCCCCAGCATTTT,CASSPPHSNQPQHF
TRBV11-2,TRBJ2-3,-,TRBD1,TGTGCCAGCCAGAGGGTACAGGGGAAACTAGATACGCAGTATTTT,CASQRVQGKLDTQYF
TRBV12-3/TRBV12-4,TRBJ1-1,many,TRBD1,TGTGCCACCCAAGGGGGCCGGAAGACTGAAGCTTTCTTT,CATQGGRKTEAFF
TRBV12-3/TRBV12-4,TRBJ2-2,few,-,TGTGCCAGCAGTTTATCGGCAGGGGTACCCGGGGAGCTGTTTTTT,CASSLSAGVPGELFF
TRBV20-1,TRBJ1-2,-,-,TGCAGTGCCTCAGGGTCTCTTGGCTACACCTTC,CSASGSLGYTF
TRBV5-5,TRBJ1-6,few,TRBD1,TGTGCCAGCAACAACAGGGGAAGCTCCTATAATTCACCCCTCCACTTT,CASNNRGSSYNSPLHF
TRBV5-1,TRBJ2-5,-,-,TGCGCCAGCAAAATTACCCAAGAGACCCAGTACTTC,CASKITQETQYF
TRBV10-2,TRBJ2-3,-,-,TGCGCCAGCAGCTGGGCGGGTGAAGGAGATACGCAGTATTTT,CASSWAGEGDTQYF
TRBV3-1,TRBJ2-1,-,-,TGTGCCAGCAGCCGATCAGACATGACCTATGAGCAGTTCTTC,CASSRSDMTYEQFF
TRBV29-1,TRBJ2-7,few,TRBD1,TGCAGCGCTATACGACAGGGGAGCTCCTACGAGCAGTACTTC,CSAIRQGSSYEQYF